This T cell receptor beta chain was sequenced in a study of CD8 T cells in ankylosing spondylitis. The table lists this clonotype with many counts. As yet, its antigen is unknown. Study-wide findings and caveats: Disease-associated clones were CD8+ and fairly uncommon in peripheral blood. Some of these motif variants have turned up before, in reports on reactive arthritis synovial fluid and blood. Clones linked to disease were reported to show significant enrichment in matched ankylosing spondylitis synovial fluid.

From the 5' RACE reads, TCRdb called clonotypes with MiXCR, one entry per CDR3 protein. The top ten clones hold approximately 6.6% of a sample with about 220,000 distinct CDR3 sequences, around 25% of them seen once. The clonotype was recovered from a male donor with ankylosing spondylitis or in good health (not recorded which). Sequences were obtained from blood, either unsorted or a sorted T cell fraction (not recorded which).

The DNA of the CDR3 is TGTGCCAGCAGCTTAGAGGAGATAGCGACGGAGGGTGGGTTCTTC. This encodes CASSLEEIATEGGFF. The rearrangement uses TRBV7-9 and TRBJ2-1; tentative D call: TRBD2 (6 bases). V was clipped by 1 base and J by 15 bases, with 22 bases between them. Germline CDR1 SEHNR, CDR2 FQNEAQ (reference sequence). There are 15 residues in the CDR3.